Listed here are 25 T cell receptor beta chains from one sample, sequenced in a study of PD-1 blockade in classical Hodgkin lymphoma. Generated by immunoSEQ multiplex PCR, the TCRdb table keeps only in-frame clones and is missing some. This sample yields about 41,000 clones, of which around 75% are seen a single time; about 22% belongs to the top ten. Patients all relapsed after autologous stem cell transplantation, and there was variation in brentuximab vedotin exposure. The starting material was peripheral blood mononuclear cells (PBMCs), obtained at baseline. All receptors derive from a human donor with classical Hodgkin lymphoma.

The V gene is TRBV30, the J gene TRBJ2-6; 10 bases map to TRBD1. In germline, CDR1 is GTSNPN, CDR2 SVGIG (reference sequence). The CDR3 has 17 residues. The V segment lost 0 bases and the J segment 1 base; nucleotides outside the gene matches: 3. CDR3 sequence (DNA): TGTGCCTGGAGTGTATGGGACAGGGGTTCTGGGGCCAACGTCCTGACTTTC. The encoded protein is CAWSVWDRGSGANVLTF.

This chain uses TRBV19 with TRBJ1-4; the D is unclear. Germline V gene data show CDR1 as LNHDA and CDR2 as SQIVND (reference sequence). This CDR3 contains 12 residues. Trimming pared 3 bases from V and 8 bases from J, leaving 7 bases between. This CDR3 reads CASSIIGEKLFF. In nucleotides, the CDR3 is TGTGCCAGTAGTATTATAGGAGAAAAACTGTTTTTT.

The chain combines TRBV7-9 with TRBJ1-1, with TRBD1 identical over 9 bases. Germline V lookup: CDR1 SEHNR, CDR2 FQNEAQ (reference sequence). The CDR3 covers 14 residues. V was pared by 9 bases and J by 0 bases, with 5 bases of the junction left unmatched. The CDR3 nucleotides are TGTGCCAGTCGGGGACAGGGTTTGAACACTGAAGCTTTCTTT. Its protein is CASRGQGLNTEAFF.

The chain combines TRBV5-1 with TRBJ2-7, with 8 positions matching TRBD1. Germline trimming cut 4 bases from V and 0 bases from J; bases unmatched to any gene: 3. CDR3 length: 14 amino acids. Germline V lookup: CDR1 SGHRS, CDR2 YFSETQ. The CDR3 bases are TGCGCCAGCAGCGTGACAGGGGTCTCCTACGAGCAGTACTTC. Residues: CASSVTGVSYEQYF.

A single count supports this clone. This chain uses TRBV5-5 with TRBJ2-5; D may match TRBD1 or TRBD2 (6 bases each). Germline CDR1 and CDR2: SGHKS and YYEKEE (reference sequence). Between the trimmed V and J ends, which lost 1 base and 3 bases, there was a span of 13 bases. This CDR3 is 15 amino acids long. The CDR3 nucleotides are TGTGCCAGCAGCTTGCGGCCAAGGGGGGAAGAGACCCAGTACTTC. Translation: CASSLRPRGEETQYF.

The rearrangement links TRBV4-2 to TRBJ1-4; D is unresolved. V was trimmed by 8 bases and J by 7 bases, leaving 17 bases between them. The CDR3 has 14 amino acids. Germline CDR1 and CDR2: LGHNA and YNFKEQ. This chain's CDR3 is CASGQPPALEKLFF. The CDR3 DNA sequence: TGTGCCAGCGGGCAGCCCCCCGCGCTTGAAAAACTGTTTTTT.

This clone showed up just once. This sequence joins TRBV5-1 and TRBJ1-2; TRBD1 matches at 7 bases. With V trimmed by 0 bases and J by 3 bases, 5 bases remained unmatched. Per the germline V gene, CDR1 is SGHRS and CDR2 is YFSETQ. CDR3 length: 15 residues. The DNA of the CDR3 is TGCGCCAGCAGCTTGGTGACAGGGTACGACTATGGCTACACCTTC. Protein product: CASSLVTGYDYGYTF.

The genes are TRBV7-9 and TRBJ1-5, with TRBD1 matching over 8 bases. Trimming cost V 4 bases and J 0 bases; bases outside gene matches: 11. CDR1 SEHNR and CDR2 FQNEAQ come from the germline V gene (reference sequence). The CDR3 totals 18 residues. The CDR3 coding sequence is TGTGCCAGCAGCTCCTCCGGGACAGGTGGTTTTAGCAATCAGCCCCAGCATTTT. Its protein is CASSSSGTGGFSNQPQHF.

The V and J genes are TRBV18 and TRBJ1-1; D unresolved. Germline V gene data show CDR1 as KGHSH and CDR2 as LQKENI. V was pared by 0 bases and J by 1 base, with 21 bases between. This CDR3 comprises 19 residues. As DNA, the CDR3 is TGTGCCAGCTCACCACCGTCCAACAGCCCCCTTGGTGGGAACACTGAAGCTTTCTTT. Its translation is CASSPPSNSPLGGNTEAFF.

This clone turned up a few times. The chain employs TRBV10-3 and TRBJ2-7; TRBD2 is a possible D gene (6 bases). The CDR3 totals 15 residues. Germline loops: CDR1 ENHRY, CDR2 SYGVKD. V lost 4 bases and J 4 bases, leaving 17 bases between the germline ends. CDR3 sequence reads: CAISAPLHGGYEQYF. The CDR3 DNA is TGTGCCATCAGTGCCCCTCTCCACGGGGGTTACGAGCAGTACTTC.

This sequence joins TRBV27 and TRBJ2-5, with D possibly being TRBD2 (5 bases). The length of the CDR3 is 17 residues. Germline V CDR1 and CDR2: MNHEY, SMNVEV (reference sequence). V was pared by 3 bases and J by 1 base, with 18 bases between. The CDR3 sequence is CASSLIGGGPPQETQYF. As DNA, the CDR3 is TGTGCCAGCAGTTTGATCGGCGGAGGCCCCCCCCAAGAGACCCAGTACTTC.

V gene TRBV19 combines with J gene TRBJ2-5; 16 positions match TRBD2. Per germline, CDR1 LNHDA and CDR2 SQIVND (reference sequence). The length of the CDR3 is 17 residues. Trimming took 3 bases from V and 5 from J; bases not matched to a gene: 6. In nucleotides, the CDR3 is TGTGCCAGTAGTATGCCGGGACTAGCGGGAGGGCGGGAGACCCAGTACTTC. Translation gives CASSMPGLAGGRETQYF.

The chain links TRBV9 to TRBJ1-1; a weak D match, TRBD1 (6 bases). Trimming cost V 0 bases and J 4 bases, with 10 bases left between them. The CDR3 length is 14 residues. Germline CDR1 and CDR2: SGDLS and YYNGEE. DNA of the CDR3: TGTGCCAGCAGCGTAGCAGGGGCGGGCACTGAAGCTTTCTTT. Protein sequence: CASSVAGAGTEAFF.

This clone has a single count. V and J are TRBV11-2 and TRBJ1-4; D possibly corresponds to TRBD1 (5 bases). Germline lookup yields CDR1 SGHAT and CDR2 FQNNGV. V was shortened by 5 bases and J by 5 bases, with 15 bases between the two germline ends. This CDR3 is 15 amino acids long. The CDR3 DNA follows: TGTGCCAGCAGCCTTCGGGGACTTACAAATGAAAAACTGTTTTTT. Its translation: CASSLRGLTNEKLFF.

Only a few counts were recorded for this clone. The chain carries TRBV28 and TRBJ2-1, with 8 positions matching TRBD2. This CDR3 contains 15 residues. The V and J ends lost 7 bases and 8 bases, in that order; junction bases with no gene match: 13. Per the germline V gene, CDR1 is MDHEN and CDR2 is SYDVKM. DNA of the CDR3: TGTGCCAGCAAGGGCCTCGGACTAGCTGATGATGAGCAGTTCTTC. Its translation is CASKGLGLADDEQFF. Full variable domain (missing parts from reference TRBV28 and TRBJ2-1): DVKVTQSSRYLVKRTGEKVFLECVQDMDHENMFWYRQDPGLGLRLIYFSYDVKMKEKGDIPEGYSVSREKKERFSLILESASTNQTSMYLCASKGLGLADDEQFFGPGTRLTVL.

The rearrangement joins TRBV30 to TRBJ1-5, with TRBD1 matching 9 bases. The CDR3 covers 12 residues. Germline CDR1 is GTSNPN and CDR2 is SVGIG (reference sequence). V shed 5 bases and J 8 bases; nucleotides not matched to a gene: 4. CDR3 nucleotide sequence: TGTGCCTGGGGGACAGGGAATAAGCCCCAGCATTTT. Its translation: CAWGTGNKPQHF.

V and J are TRBV7-2 and TRBJ2-7; the match to TRBD1 covers 10 bases. Germline V gene lookup returns CDR1 SGHTA and CDR2 FQGNSA. The CDR3 has 14 residues. V gave up 3 bases and J gave up 5 bases; unmatched junction bases: 4. CDR3 loop: CASSFDRGQNEQYF. In DNA, the CDR3 is TGTGCCAGCAGCTTCGACAGGGGGCAGAACGAGCAGTACTTC.

The chain combines TRBV28 with TRBJ1-2; D is unresolved. This CDR3 is 14 amino acids long. Germline V lookup: CDR1 MDHEN, CDR2 SYDVKM. The ends were cut back, 5 bases at V and 8 bases at J, with 18 bases in the middle. The CDR3 sequence is CASSTRVRLGGYTF. The CDR3 DNA reads as TGTGCCAGCAGTACTCGGGTACGTCTTGGAGGCTACACCTTC.

This chain joins TRBV6-1 and TRBJ1-5, with 8 bases that match TRBD1. Trimming cost V 4 bases and J 0 bases; bases outside gene matches: 14. This CDR3 contains 19 residues. CDR1 and CDR2 from the germline V gene are MNHNS and SASEGT. For the CDR3, the DNA is TGTGCCAGCAGTGCGAACTCCGGGACAGGTGACTATAGCAATCAGCCCCAGCATTTT. The encoded protein is CASSANSGTGDYSNQPQHF.

CDR3 protein: CASSEDGQGTNEQFF. Here the CDR3 DNA reads TGTGCCAGCAGTGAAGACGGACAGGGCACCAATGAGCAGTTCTTC. The gene calls are TRBV2 and TRBJ2-1, with 8 bases that match TRBD1. The CDR3 spans 15 residues. Germline V lookup: CDR1 SNHLY, CDR2 FYNNEI. The J segment lost 6 bases and the V segment lost 1 base, leaving 5 bases of the junction unmatched.

This chain joins TRBV6-5 and TRBJ2-5; tentative D call: TRBD2 (5 bases). There are 12 residues in the CDR3. Per germline, CDR1 MNHEY and CDR2 SVGAGI. The ends were cut back, 5 bases at V and 5 bases at J, with 9 bases in the middle. CDR3 nucleotides: TGTGCCAGCAGTGGACTGGGGGAGACCCAGTACTTC. Protein: CASSGLGETQYF.

This chain links TRBV11-1 with TRBJ1-2; 10 bases are a match to TRBD1. CDR3 length: 17 amino acids. Germline V CDR1 and CDR2: SGHAT, FQDESV (reference sequence). The junction had 9 bases not matched to a gene; V was cut back by 1 base and J by 4 bases. CDR3 nucleotide sequence: TGTGCCAGCAGCTTAGATGGGACAGGGGCCTTCCTCTATGGCTACACCTTC. Protein product: CASSLDGTGAFLYGYTF.

The V and J genes are TRBV5-1 and TRBJ2-7; 12 bases are shared with TRBD1. J gave up 4 bases and V 7 bases, and 21 bases lay outside the gene matches. The CDR3 totals 19 residues. Per the germline V gene, CDR1 is SGHRS and CDR2 is YFSETQ. In nucleotides, the CDR3 is TGCGCCAGCGGATCTTCGGGACAGGGGGCGCTTCCATCTCTTTACGAGCAGTACTTC. Its protein is CASGSSGQGALPSLYEQYF.

This chain uses TRBV29-1 with TRBJ2-7; a possible D gene is TRBD2 (5 bases). CDR1 and CDR2 (germline): SQVTM, ANQGSEA. The germline V and J ends were trimmed by 8 bases and 3 bases, with 14 bases remaining between them. The CDR3 totals 12 residues. The CDR3 spells CSPAGGLYEQYF. In nucleotides, the CDR3 is TGCAGCCCGGCTGGCGGGCTCTACGAGCAGTACTTC.

The chain joins TRBV6-5 to TRBJ2-1; TRBD2 agrees at 9 bases. CDR1 and CDR2 from the germline V gene are MNHEY and SVGAGI. CDR3 size: 14 residues. Unmatched junction bases numbered 5, after V lost 10 bases and J lost 1 base. The CDR3 sequence is CATQTSGSYNEQFF. In DNA, the CDR3 is TGTGCCACCCAAACTAGCGGGTCCTACAATGAGCAGTTCTTC.